Following are 31 T cell receptor beta chains from one sample sequenced in a study of T cells in Graves' hyperthyroidism and ophthalmopathy. RNA transcripts gave rise to amplified TCR beta CDR3 regions. Primed by the HTBI set, a first-round RT-PCR was run on the TCR CDR3. In TCRdb, the multiplex PCR reads were re-called with MiXCR into one record per CDR3 protein. The repertoire consists of about 690,000 distinct CDR3 sequences, with roughly 17% occurring once and the leading ten covering about 14%. What was sequenced was blood. These receptor sequences come from a man aged 50-59 years with Graves' hyperthyroidism.

This clonotype showed up many times. The chain carries TRBV11-2 and TRBJ2-1; D is ambiguous. The germline CDR1 and CDR2 sequences are SGHAT and FQNNGV. The CDR3 covers 19 residues. The germline V and J ends were trimmed by 2 bases and 7 bases, with 27 bases remaining between them. The CDR3, as DNA: TGTGCCAGCAGCTTATTCGAACCGAGTCCGTGGGCGCTTGGGAATGAGCAGTTCTTC. Protein product: CASSLFEPSPWALGNEQFF. Together with reference TRBV11-2 and TRBJ2-1, the CDR3 gives the full variable domain: EAGVAQSPRYKIIEKRQSVAFWCNPISGHATLYWYQQILGQGPKLLIQFQNNGVVDDSQLPKDRFSAERLKGVDSTLKIQPAKLEDSAVYLCASSLFEPSPWALGNEQFFGPGTRLTVL.

Regarding this clonotype: A much bigger clone sits one base away, suggesting this may be a read error. V and J are TRBV28 and TRBJ2-1; D is uncertain. The V gene lost 5 bases and the J gene lost 4 bases, with 18 bases spanning the gap. The CDR3 is made up of 16 amino acids. CDR1 is MDHEN and CDR2 is SYDVKM in the germline V gene. DNA of the CDR3: TGTGCCAGCAGTCCCAACGCGGCTTGCGGTTACAATGAGCAGTTCTTC. Its protein product is CASSPNAACGYNEQFF.

The rearrangement uses TRBV20-1 and TRBJ2-3; 7 bases match TRBD1. The CDR3 spans 14 residues. Germline CDR1 is DFQATT and CDR2 is SNEGSKA (reference sequence). V shed 1 base, J shed 6 bases, and the junction held 7 bases outside the gene matches. CDR3 protein: CSARAATGPDTQYF. The CDR3 coding sequence is TGCAGTGCTAGAGCGGCGACAGGGCCTGATACGCAGTATTTT.

This clonotype occurred many times. The rearrangement joins TRBV2 to TRBJ2-7; the match to TRBD2 covers 14 bases. The V and J ends lost 10 bases and 2 bases, in that order; junction bases with no gene match: 7. Germline V gene lookup returns CDR1 SNHLY and CDR2 FYNNEI. The CDR3 runs 15 residues. The CDR3 nucleotides are TGTGCCACTAAGGGACTAGCGGGGGCCGCCTACGAGCAGTACTTC. This translates into CATKGLAGAAYEQYF.

This clonotype was recorded a few times. The chain recombines TRBV11-2 with TRBJ2-1; D might be TRBD1 (6 bases). Germline V gives CDR1 SGHAT, CDR2 FQNNGV. The CDR3 extends over 15 amino acids. Between the trimmed V and J ends, which lost 3 bases and 8 bases, there was a span of 17 bases. The CDR3 bases are TGTGCCAGCAGCTTCACAAGAAACAGGGAATATGAGCAGTTCTTC. Translating it yields CASSFTRNREYEQFF. Based on the CDR3 plus reference TRBV11-2 and TRBJ2-1, the full variable domain is EAGVAQSPRYKIIEKRQSVAFWCNPISGHATLYWYQQILGQGPKLLIQFQNNGVVDDSQLPKDRFSAERLKGVDSTLKIQPAKLEDSAVYLCASSFTRNREYEQFFGPGTRLTVL.

The table lists this clonotype with a few counts. V is TRBV30 and J is TRBJ1-5; D may be TRBD1 (6 bases). The V end was cut by 0 bases, the J end by 2 bases, with 14 bases between. The length of the CDR3 is 16 residues. Germline values: CDR1 GTSNPN, CDR2 SVGIG (reference sequence). CDR3 protein: CAWSVQGRGGNQPQHF. In DNA, the CDR3 is TGTGCCTGGAGTGTACAAGGCAGGGGAGGCAATCAGCCCCAGCATTTT.

This clonotype was seen many times. The J gene is TRBJ1-6, the V gene TRBV28; D might be TRBD1 (5 bases). This CDR3 comprises 14 residues. V gave up 7 bases and J gave up 5 bases, with 12 bases separating them. In germline, CDR1 is MDHEN, CDR2 SYDVKM. The chain's CDR3 is CASKLQANNSPLHF. The CDR3 DNA reads as TGTGCCAGCAAGTTACAGGCCAATAATTCACCCCTCCACTTT.

In its sample, this clonotype was seen many times. In DNA form, the CDR3 reads TGTGCCAGTACAGGGGGCGCCGTAAATGAAGCTTTCTTT. It yields the protein CASTGGAVNEAFF. V and J are TRBV2 and TRBJ1-1; 9 nucleotides align to TRBD1. The CDR3 has 13 amino acids. Unmatched junction bases numbered 9, after V lost 9 bases and J lost 7 bases. CDR1 and CDR2 (germline): SNHLY, FYNNEI. Full variable domain (rest looked up from reference TRBV2 and TRBJ1-1): EPEVTQTPSHQVTQMGQEVILRCVPISNHLYFYWYRQILGQKVEFLVSFYNNEISEKSEIFDDQFSVERPDGSNFTLKIRSTKLEDSAMYFCASTGGAVNEAFFGQGTRLTVV.

The J gene is TRBJ2-1, the V gene TRBV7-9; TRBD1 aligns across 10 bases. The CDR3 contains 15 residues. The V and J ends lost 2 bases and 9 bases, in that order; junction bases with no gene match: 7. Germline V gene data show CDR1 as SEHNR and CDR2 as FQNEAQ (reference sequence). In nucleotides, the CDR3 is TGTGCCAGCAGCTTATCCGGGACAGGGGTCGGTGAGCAGTTCTTC. Translating it yields CASSLSGTGVGEQFF.

This clonotype came up a few times. This chain uses TRBV14 with TRBJ2-1; 13 bases match TRBD2. Trimming took 2 bases from V and 6 from J; bases not matched to a gene: 7. The CDR3 loop spans 17 amino acids. The germline V gene encodes CDR1 SGHDN and CDR2 FVKESK. CDR3 coding DNA: TGTGCCAGCAGCCAACTACGGACTAGCGGGAGCCTCAATGAGCAGTTCTTC. It encodes CASSQLRTSGSLNEQFF.

The chain joins TRBV29-1 to TRBJ2-7, with D maybe TRBD2 (5 bases). V gave up 6 bases and J gave up 0 bases, with 15 bases separating them. The CDR3 has 14 residues. The germline gives CDR1 SQVTM, CDR2 ANQGSEA. CDR3 loop: CSVPKAELSYEQYF. As DNA, the CDR3 is TGCAGCGTACCGAAAGCGGAACTCTCCTACGAGCAGTACTTC.

The rearrangement joins TRBV11-3 to TRBJ2-1; tentatively, D is TRBD1 (6 bases). This CDR3 spans 13 amino acids. Trimming stripped 3 bases from V and 6 bases from J, with 9 bases between. Per the germline V gene, CDR1 is SGHNT and CDR2 is YENEEA. CDR3 coding DNA: TGTGCCAGCAGCTTCCAGGGGCGCAATGAGCAGTTCTTC. Its translation is CASSFQGRNEQFF. Based on the CDR3 plus reference TRBV11-3 and TRBJ2-1, the full variable domain is EAGVVQSPRYKIIEKKQPVAFWCNPISGHNTLYWYLQNLGQGPELLIRYENEEAVDDSQLPKDRFSAERLKGVDSTLKIQPAELGDSAVYLCASSFQGRNEQFFGPGTRLTVL.

The sample holds many counts of this clonotype. V usage is TRBV30 and J usage is TRBJ1-4, with TRBD1 matching over 8 bases. V lost 1 base to trimming and J lost 4 bases; unmatched junction nucleotides: 2. The CDR3 is 14 amino acids. The V gene's germline CDR1 is GTSNPN and CDR2 SVGIG (reference sequence). CDR3 in DNA: TGTGCCTGGAGTGCCGGACAGGGTAATGAAAAACTGTTTTTT. It specifies CAWSAGQGNEKLFF.

About this clonotype itself: The conserved phenylalanine or tryptophan is not found at the CDR3 terminus, so this likely reflects a read error. The V and J genes are TRBV6-1 and TRBJ2-7; TRBD2 matches 8 bases. Germline-derived CDR1 and CDR2 are MNHNS and SASEGT. J was trimmed by 4 bases and V by 5 bases; bases with no gene match: 7. The CDR3 consists of 14 residues. CDR3 in DNA: TGTGCCAGCAGTTCGGGAGGGGTGCGGTACGAGCAGTACTCC. It codes for CASSSGGVRYEQYS.

This chain connects TRBV7-9 to TRBJ2-1; either TRBD1 or TRBD2 may fit D (5 bases each). Trimming took off 4 bases at V and 11 bases at J, with 21 bases between the two ends. The CDR3 runs 15 residues. Germline lookup yields CDR1 SEHNR and CDR2 FQNEAQ (reference sequence). CDR3 residues: CASSSARDGTMKQFF. CDR3 in DNA: TGTGCCAGCAGCTCCGCCCGGGACGGAACAATGAAGCAGTTCTTC.

This clonotype was seen more than once but under ten times. The CDR3 spells CASSDPTYAEAFF. DNA of the CDR3: TGTGCCAGCAGTGACCCCACTTATGCTGAAGCTTTCTTT. The V and J genes are TRBV6-1 and TRBJ1-1; the D is unclear. Trimming took 3 bases from V and 6 from J, leaving 11 bases between them. Germline V gene data show CDR1 as MNHNS and CDR2 as SASEGT. The CDR3 loop spans 13 amino acids.

The chain joins TRBV29-1 to TRBJ1-2; no reliable D call. V was shortened by 6 bases and J by 8 bases, with 16 bases between the two germline ends. Germline CDR1 reads SQVTM; CDR2 reads ANQGSEA. The CDR3 totals 12 residues. CDR3 sequence reads: CSVGPGIKGYTF. DNA of the CDR3: TGCAGCGTAGGTCCTGGGATAAAAGGCTACACCTTC.

The J gene is TRBJ2-2, the V gene TRBV6-2 or TRBV6-3, with 9 bases lining up with TRBD2. This CDR3 is 16 amino acids long. Germline lookup yields CDR1 MNHEY and CDR2 SVGEGT. The V gene end was trimmed by 0 bases and the J gene end by 4 bases; junction bases not matched to a gene: 3. This CDR3 reads CASSYSPSGATGELFF. CDR3 nucleotides: TGTGCCAGCAGTTACTCGCCTAGCGGGGCCACCGGGGAGCTGTTTTTT.

The chain is built from TRBV6-5 and TRBJ1-5, with D unresolved. The ends were cut back, 2 bases at V and 1 base at J, with 9 bases in the middle. Germline loops: CDR1 MNHEY, CDR2 SVGAGI. The CDR3 spans 15 residues. The DNA for the CDR3 is TGTGCCAGCAGTTACGCCGGAGGAAGCAATCAGCCCCAGCATTTT. Encoded protein: CASSYAGGSNQPQHF.

The rearrangement links TRBV12-3 or TRBV12-4 to TRBJ1-3, with TRBD1 identical over 11 bases. With 4 bases clipped from V and 4 bases from J, the junction kept 6 bases outside the gene matches. The CDR3 is made up of 16 amino acids. CDR3 residues: CASSWGDRGSGNTIYF. CDR3 bases: TGTGCCAGCAGTTGGGGGGACAGGGGGTCCGGAAACACCATATATTTT.

This clonotype was recorded a few times. The chain has TRBV20-1 and TRBJ2-7; 9 positions agree with TRBD2. The germline V gene has CDR1 DFQATT and CDR2 SNEGSKA (reference sequence). Losses at the gene ends were 5 bases for V and 4 bases for J; bases not matched to a gene: 9. The CDR3 loop spans 14 amino acids. CDR3 nucleotides: TGCAGTGCTCGCGACTTAGCGGGAGAGTACGAGCAGTACTTC. Amino acids: CSARDLAGEYEQYF.

The table lists this clonotype with many counts. The rearrangement uses TRBV10-3 and TRBJ2-2, with a possible D match to TRBD2 (5 bases). Between the trimmed V and J ends, which lost 11 bases and 1 base, there was a span of 17 bases. This CDR3 spans 15 amino acids. Germline CDR1 reads ENHRY; CDR2 reads SYGVKD. This chain's CDR3 is CAVPGADQNTGELFF. As DNA, the CDR3 is TGTGCCGTCCCTGGAGCGGACCAGAACACCGGGGAGCTGTTTTTT.

This clonotype occurred a few times. V and J are TRBV24-1 and TRBJ2-1; TRBD1 agrees at 9 bases. Germline CDR1 reads KGHDR; CDR2 reads SFDVKD. The CDR3 spans 15 residues. With V trimmed by 5 bases and J by 4 bases, 5 bases remained unmatched. CDR3: CATSAGQGTYNEQFF. CDR3 in DNA: TGTGCCACCAGTGCGGGACAGGGCACATACAATGAGCAGTTCTTC.

V gene TRBV20-1 combines with J gene TRBJ1-1, with D possibly TRBD1 on 6 matching bases. This CDR3 contains 15 residues. Trimming shortened V by 5 bases and J by 2 bases, and 18 bases separated the two germline ends. Per the germline V gene, CDR1 is DFQATT and CDR2 is SNEGSKA (reference sequence). Here the CDR3 DNA reads TGCAGTGCTCCCCGGGGGGCAGGCCGAAACACTGAAGCTTTCTTT. Translating gives CSAPRGAGRNTEAFF.

The V and J genes are TRBV4-1 and TRBJ1-6, with D hard to call. CDR3 length: 13 residues. Trimming pared 4 bases from V and 10 bases from J, leaving 11 bases between. CDR1 is MGHRA, CDR2 YSYEKL, per germline. CDR3: CASSPLRESPLHF. For the CDR3, the DNA is TGCGCCAGCAGCCCCCTAAGAGAGTCACCCCTCCACTTT.

DNA of the CDR3: TGCGCCAGCAGCCAGGGTGGGGGGTTTCTAGCGGGAGTCTACAATGAGCAGTTCTTC. Its protein is CASSQGGGFLAGVYNEQFF. V is TRBV4-1 and J is TRBJ2-1; 10 positions match TRBD2. With 3 bases clipped from V and 3 bases from J, the junction kept 14 bases outside the gene matches. The CDR3 runs to 19 residues. Germline V gives CDR1 MGHRA, CDR2 YSYEKL.

A few counts support this clonotype. The chain combines TRBV28 with TRBJ2-5; the D is unclear. Looked up from germline, CDR1 is MDHEN and CDR2 is SYDVKM. V lost 6 bases to trimming and J lost 2 bases, with 13 bases between them. This CDR3 has 14 amino acids. CDR3 loop: CASSSPGSQETQYF. DNA of the CDR3: TGTGCCAGCAGCTCCCCCGGGTCACAAGAGACCCAGTACTTC.

This clonotype was detected many times. The genes are TRBV15 and TRBJ1-5, with D possibly being TRBD1 (5 bases). Germline loops: CDR1 LNHNV, CDR2 YYDKDF (reference sequence). The CDR3 is 16 amino acids. The V gene lost 1 base and the J gene lost 2 bases, with 12 bases spanning the gap. The CDR3 region has the DNA TGTGCCACCAGCAGAGCACAGGTGTATGGCAATCAGCCCCAGCATTTT. It translates to CATSRAQVYGNQPQHF.

This chain uses TRBV3-1 with TRBJ1-1, with D possibly being TRBD1 (6 bases). Trimming cost V 4 bases and J 0 bases, with 15 bases left between them. The CDR3 is 16 amino acids. Germline assignment: CDR1 LGHDT and CDR2 YNNKEL (reference sequence). The CDR3 loop reads CASSLGDRHMNTEAFF. CDR3 in DNA: TGTGCCAGCAGCCTGGGTGACAGGCATATGAACACTGAAGCTTTCTTT.

This clonotype was found a few times. The CDR3 sequence: CASSFGGERGDTQYF. CDR3 nucleotides: TGTGCCAGCAGCTTCGGGGGGGAGAGAGGAGATACGCAGTATTTT. The chain links TRBV28 to TRBJ2-3; the match to TRBD2 covers 8 bases. This CDR3 region has 15 residues. V trimming: 6 bases; J trimming: 5 bases; junction bases outside the gene matches: 10. CDR1 MDHEN and CDR2 SYDVKM come from the germline V gene.

This clonotype has a count of ten or more. The V and J genes are TRBV6-6 and TRBJ1-1, with no clear D. Germline lookup yields CDR1 MNHNY and CDR2 SVGAGI (reference sequence). The CDR3 runs to 14 residues. The ends were cut back, 0 bases at V and 4 bases at J, with 9 bases in the middle. In nucleotides, the CDR3 is TGTGCCAGCAGTTACTCGCGGGGAGTCACTGAAGCTTTCTTT. This translates into CASSYSRGVTEAFF.